Below, 16 T cell receptor beta chains from the same sample are listed, as sequenced in a study of blood T cell repertoires in COVID-19. The table came from immunoSEQ multiplex PCR; TCRdb's copy has only in-frame clones and leaves some out. This repertoire shows 400,000 to 500,000 clones, roughly 88% found once; its top ten account for approximately 1.3%. Sequencing was carried out using PBMCs or T cells enriched from blood (not recorded which). These receptors were obtained from a woman aged 18-29 years who had been exposed to COVID-19.

J is TRBJ2-2 and V is TRBV4-3; 9 bases are shared with TRBD2. This CDR3 spans 18 amino acids. Germline V gives CDR1 LGHNA, CDR2 YSLEER. The V and J ends lost 2 bases and 5 bases, in that order; junction bases with no gene match: 12. The CDR3 protein is CASSQFGLAGVGTGELFF. In DNA, the CDR3 is TGCGCCAGCAGCCAATTCGGCTTAGCGGGGGTCGGTACCGGGGAGCTGTTTTTT.

V is TRBV30 and J is TRBJ2-1; 7 bases agree with TRBD2. The CDR3 runs 13 residues. V dropped 1 base and J dropped 9; count of bases not matched to a gene: 6. Germline CDR1 is GTSNPN and CDR2 is SVGIG (reference sequence). In DNA, the CDR3 is TGTGCCTGGAGTGAGGTGGGGGGGGGTGAGCAGTTCTTC. Protein: CAWSEVGGGEQFF.

The V and J genes are TRBV6-1 and TRBJ1-1, with a possible D match to TRBD1 (6 bases). V dropped 3 bases and J dropped 5 bases, with 10 bases sitting between them. Germline lookup yields CDR1 MNHNS and CDR2 SASEGT. The CDR3 has 13 amino acids. CDR3 nucleotides: TGTGCCAGCAGTGACAGGGGTGTAACTGAAGCTTTCTTT. Encoded protein: CASSDRGVTEAFF.

V usage is TRBV7-2 and J usage is TRBJ1-6, with 7 positions matching TRBD1. Germline loops: CDR1 SGHTA, CDR2 FQGNSA. The junction had 5 bases not matched to a gene; V was cut back by 5 bases and J by 7 bases. The CDR3 consists of 14 residues. CDR3 region: CASSIRDSNSPLHF. CDR3 DNA: TGTGCCAGCAGCATACGGGACAGCAATTCACCCCTCCACTTT.

The chain has TRBV5-1 and TRBJ1-6, with TRBD1 matching 8 bases. J lost 7 bases, V lost 4 bases, and 10 bases had no gene match. The length of the CDR3 is 16 residues. The germline gives CDR1 SGHRS, CDR2 YFSETQ. The DNA for the CDR3 is TGCGCCAGCAGCCAGACGACAGGGGATGTCAATTCACCCCTCCACTTT. This codes for CASSQTTGDVNSPLHF. Complete variable domain (other parts from reference TRBV5-1 and TRBJ1-6): KAGVTQTPRYLIKTRGQQVTLSCSPISGHRSVSWYQQTPGQGLQFLFEYFSETQRNKGNFPGRFSGRQFSNSRSEMNVSTLELGDSALYLCASSQTTGDVNSPLHFGNGTRLTVT.

The gene calls are TRBV30 and TRBJ1-5, with D tentatively TRBD1 (5 bases). Trimming shortened V by 3 bases and J by 4 bases, and 16 bases separated the two germline ends. The germline V gene encodes CDR1 GTSNPN and CDR2 SVGIG (reference sequence). The CDR3 runs 15 residues. Here the CDR3 DNA reads TGTGCCTGGAGCGAGAATCAGGGTCTAAATCAGCCCCAGCATTTT. It codes for CAWSENQGLNQPQHF.

The V call is TRBV9, the J call TRBJ1-1; D uncertain. CDR1 SGDLS and CDR2 YYNGEE come from the germline V gene. V was pared by 6 bases and J by 0 bases, with 15 bases between. The CDR3 is 15 amino acids. CDR3 in amino acids: CASTHGTSMNTEAFF. The CDR3 DNA is TGTGCCAGCACCCATGGCACCTCCATGAACACTGAAGCTTTCTTT.

This chain uses TRBV15 with TRBJ1-1, with D maybe TRBD1 (6 bases). The CDR3 length is 12 residues. Between the trimmed V and J ends, which lost 5 bases and 6 bases, there was a span of 10 bases. Germline V CDR1 and CDR2: LNHNV, YYDKDF (reference sequence). The CDR3 is CATSPKGAEAFF. The DNA for the CDR3 is TGTGCCACCAGCCCGAAGGGGGCTGAAGCTTTCTTT.

This clone was detected once. The J gene is TRBJ1-5, the V gene TRBV18; the match to TRBD1 covers 8 bases. The J segment lost 2 bases and the V segment lost 4 bases, leaving 13 bases of the junction unmatched. CDR1 and CDR2 from the germline V gene are KGHSH and LQKENI. There are 18 residues in the CDR3. The CDR3 reads CASSRSSGGKDGNQPQHF. The CDR3 bases are TGTGCCAGCTCACGTTCGTCAGGGGGCAAGGATGGCAATCAGCCCCAGCATTTT.

Points on this clone: Additional DNA sequences in this sample encode the identical CDR3. This sequence joins TRBV27 and TRBJ2-7, with D perhaps matching TRBD2 (6 bases). V was cut by 5 bases and J by 1 base, with 6 bases left in between. Germline V CDR1 and CDR2: MNHEY, SMNVEV (reference sequence). This CDR3 region has 12 residues. This CDR3 is CASSGGSYEQYF. DNA of the CDR3: TGTGCCAGCAGTGGAGGGTCCTACGAGCAGTACTTC.

This clone was counted only a few times. This chain links TRBV27 with TRBJ2-3, with TRBD2 identical over 7 bases. V gave up 5 bases and J gave up 3 bases; unmatched junction bases: 8. This CDR3 contains 15 residues. Germline loops: CDR1 MNHEY, CDR2 SMNVEV (reference sequence). In nucleotides, the CDR3 is TGTGCCAGCAGTCCAGGACTAGTTTTTACAGATACGCAGTATTTT. Translating gives CASSPGLVFTDTQYF.

V is TRBV7-2 and J is TRBJ2-3, with D maybe TRBD2 (5 bases). V shed 1 base and J shed 1 base, with 9 bases lying between them. In germline, CDR1 is SGHTA, CDR2 FQGNSA. The CDR3 runs to 15 residues. CDR3 DNA: TGTGCCAGCAGCTTAGGGGAGATGGGCACAGATACGCAGTATTTT. Amino acid sequence: CASSLGEMGTDTQYF.

This clone has a single count. In this CDR3 the conserved last residue, phenylalanine or tryptophan, is missing, so a read error is likely. The limits of the CDR3 on the DNA are not certain, so only TCRdb's listed CDR3 is given. V usage is TRBV2 and J usage is TRBJ1-4; the table's D call, TRBD1, was not checked against the DNA. Germline CDR1 is SNHLY and CDR2 is FYNNEI. The CDR3 length equals 13 residues, ends included. This CDR3 reads CASSEALFTGWRL.

This rearrangement joins TRBV5-8 to TRBJ2-3; unclear D gene. V dropped 0 bases and J dropped 5 bases, with 7 bases sitting between them. CDR1 and CDR2 (germline): SGHTS, YDEGEE. The CDR3 totals 13 residues. Written as DNA, the CDR3 is TGTGCCAGCAGCTTGGTATCCCGAGATACGCAGTATTTT. Protein product: CASSLVSRDTQYF.

As regards this clone: The CDR3 does not end in the conserved phenylalanine or tryptophan, so this is likely a read error. No DNA is shown, since the ends of the CDR3 on it are uncertain; the CDR3 is the one TCRdb lists. This chain connects TRBV21-1 to TRBJ2-7; the D segment call TRBD2 is taken from the table without a DNA check. TRBV21-1 is classified as a pseudogene. 13 amino acids form the CDR3, both terminal residues included. The CDR3: CASSKGLAGASPP.

V gene TRBV4-1 combines with J gene TRBJ2-3, with 12 bases matching TRBD2. From germline, CDR1 is MGHRA and CDR2 YSYEKL. This CDR3 has 15 residues. The trim removed 9 bases at V and 6 bases at J, leaving 10 bases unmatched. The CDR3 nucleotides read TGCGCCAGTCAGCGACTAGCGGGGGCGCAGGATACGCAGTATTTT. Translated: CASQRLAGAQDTQYF.